This TCR beta chain was identified during a study of blood T cell repertoires in COVID-19. Study background: There were acute and convalescent COVID-19 samples, and they came from the United States, Italy and Spain.

In the source study's methods: Reference gene primer amplification gave nucleated cell count estimates. Using immunoSEQ multiplex PCR, the repertoire was profiled, and TCRdb retains in-frame clones only, with some absent. V and J calls plus clone size are reproduced from that table; the DNA served to infer D and trimming. The table has some 24,000 clones, 80% to 90% seen once. Source material: peripheral blood. The TCR comes from a man in his 70s with acute or convalescent COVID-19.

The CDR3 loop is CASSGSGETSGYEQYF. CDR3 DNA sequence: TGTGCCAGCAGTGGTTCAGGGGAGACTAGCGGATACGAGCAGTACTTC. This chain uses TRBV25-1 with TRBJ2-7; 9 bases are a match to TRBD2. The CDR3 consists of 16 residues. Trimming cost V 4 bases and J 4 bases; bases outside gene matches: 11. Germline lookup yields CDR1 MGHDK and CDR2 SYGVNS.